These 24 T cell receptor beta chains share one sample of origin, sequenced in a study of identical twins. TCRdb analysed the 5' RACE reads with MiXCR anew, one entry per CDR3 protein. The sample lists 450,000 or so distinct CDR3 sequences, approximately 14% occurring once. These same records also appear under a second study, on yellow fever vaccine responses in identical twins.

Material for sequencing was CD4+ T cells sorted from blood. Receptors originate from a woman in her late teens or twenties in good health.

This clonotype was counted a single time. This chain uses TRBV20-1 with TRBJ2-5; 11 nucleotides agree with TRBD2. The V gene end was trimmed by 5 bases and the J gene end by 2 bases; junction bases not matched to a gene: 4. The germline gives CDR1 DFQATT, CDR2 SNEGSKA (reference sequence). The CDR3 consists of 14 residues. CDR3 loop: CSARGLADQETQYF. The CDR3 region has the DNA TGCAGTGCTCGGGGACTAGCGGATCAAGAGACCCAGTACTTC.

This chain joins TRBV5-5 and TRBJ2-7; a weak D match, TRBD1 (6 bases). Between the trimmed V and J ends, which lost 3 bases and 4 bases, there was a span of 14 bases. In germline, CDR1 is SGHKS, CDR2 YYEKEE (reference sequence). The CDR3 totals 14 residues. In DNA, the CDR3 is TGTGCCAGCAGCTCGGACAGACCCCGATACGAGCAGTACTTC. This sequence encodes CASSSDRPRYEQYF.

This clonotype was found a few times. In DNA form, the CDR3 reads TGTGCCAGCAGCTCCTCGTTTCATCGCTACGAGCAGTACTTC. Its translation: CASSSSFHRYEQYF. The J gene is TRBJ2-7, the V gene TRBV7-9; the D is unclear. The V end was cut by 4 bases, the J end by 3 bases, with 13 bases between. Per the germline V gene, CDR1 is SEHNR and CDR2 is FQNEAQ (reference sequence). CDR3 size: 14 residues.

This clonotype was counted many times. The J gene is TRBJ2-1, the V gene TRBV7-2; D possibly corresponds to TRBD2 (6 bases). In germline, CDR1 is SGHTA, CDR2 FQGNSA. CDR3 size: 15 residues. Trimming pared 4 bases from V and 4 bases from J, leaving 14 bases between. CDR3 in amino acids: CASSSGGSPYNEQFF. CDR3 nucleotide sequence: TGTGCCAGCAGCTCCGGGGGATCCCCTTACAATGAGCAGTTCTTC.

The CDR3 coding sequence is TGTGCCATCAGAAAGGACAGGGCCTACGAGCAGTACTTC. Translated: CAIRKDRAYEQYF. The gene calls are TRBV10-3 and TRBJ2-7; 8 bases are a match to TRBD1. From germline, CDR1 is ENHRY and CDR2 SYGVKD. CDR3 length equals 13 residues. V was pared by 6 bases and J by 2 bases, with 3 bases of the junction left unmatched.

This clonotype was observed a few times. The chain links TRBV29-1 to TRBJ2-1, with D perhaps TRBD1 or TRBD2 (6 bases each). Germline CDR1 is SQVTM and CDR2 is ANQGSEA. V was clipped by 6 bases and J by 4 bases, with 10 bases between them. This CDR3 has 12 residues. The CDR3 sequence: CSVTGTYNEQFF. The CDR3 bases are TGCAGCGTCACAGGGACTTACAATGAGCAGTTCTTC.

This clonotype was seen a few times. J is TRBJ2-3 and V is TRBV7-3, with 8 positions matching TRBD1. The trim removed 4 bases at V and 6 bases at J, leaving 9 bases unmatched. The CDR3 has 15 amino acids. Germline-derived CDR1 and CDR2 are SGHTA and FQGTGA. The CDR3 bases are TGTGCCAGCAGCTCCGCAGGGGGCATGGTGGATACGCAGTATTTT. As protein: CASSSAGGMVDTQYF.

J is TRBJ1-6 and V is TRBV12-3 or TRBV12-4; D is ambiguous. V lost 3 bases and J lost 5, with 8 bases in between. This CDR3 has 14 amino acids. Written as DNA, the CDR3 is TGTGCCAGCAGTTTCGGGAAGGATAATTCACCCCTCCACTTT. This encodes CASSFGKDNSPLHF.

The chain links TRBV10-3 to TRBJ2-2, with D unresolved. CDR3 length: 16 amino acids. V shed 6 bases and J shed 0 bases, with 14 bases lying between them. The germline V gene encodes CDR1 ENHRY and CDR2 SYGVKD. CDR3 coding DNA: TGTGCCATCAGCCTGGGGTCGACTTCGAACACCGGGGAGCTGTTTTTT. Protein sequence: CAISLGSTSNTGELFF.

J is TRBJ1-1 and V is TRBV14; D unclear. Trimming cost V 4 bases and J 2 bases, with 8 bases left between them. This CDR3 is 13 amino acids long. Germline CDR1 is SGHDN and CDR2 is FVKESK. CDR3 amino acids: CASSRRTNTEAFF. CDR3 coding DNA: TGTGCCAGCAGCCGTCGAACCAACACTGAAGCTTTCTTT.

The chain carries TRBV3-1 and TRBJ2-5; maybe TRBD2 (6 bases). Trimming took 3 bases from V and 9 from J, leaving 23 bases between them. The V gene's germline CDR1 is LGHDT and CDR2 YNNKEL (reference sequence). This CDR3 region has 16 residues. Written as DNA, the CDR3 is TGTGCCAGCAGCCAGTTCGATAGCGGTTTAAAGGAGGCCCAGTACTTC. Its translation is CASSQFDSGLKEAQYF.

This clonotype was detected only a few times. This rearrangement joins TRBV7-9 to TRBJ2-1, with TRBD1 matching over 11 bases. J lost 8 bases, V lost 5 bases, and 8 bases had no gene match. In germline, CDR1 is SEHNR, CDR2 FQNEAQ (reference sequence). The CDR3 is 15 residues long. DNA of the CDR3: TGTGCCAGCAGCCCCCGGGACAGGGGGTTGGATGAGCAGTTCTTC. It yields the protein CASSPRDRGLDEQFF.

This chain's CDR3 is CASSYYSEQYF. The CDR3 DNA reads as TGTGCCAGCAGTTACTACTCCGAGCAGTACTTC. The chain carries TRBV28 and TRBJ2-7, with unresolved D. Germline CDR1 is MDHEN and CDR2 is SYDVKM. CDR3 length: 11 residues. The V end was cut by 4 bases, the J end by 6 bases, with 7 bases between.

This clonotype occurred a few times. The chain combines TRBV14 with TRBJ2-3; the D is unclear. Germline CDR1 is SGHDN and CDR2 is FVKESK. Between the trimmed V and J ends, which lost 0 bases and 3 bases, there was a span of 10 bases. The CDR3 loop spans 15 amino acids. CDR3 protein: CASSQERARTDTQYF. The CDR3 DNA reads TGTGCCAGCAGCCAAGAAAGGGCGAGGACAGATACGCAGTATTTT. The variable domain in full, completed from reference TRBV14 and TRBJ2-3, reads EAGVTQFPSHSVIEKGQTVTLRCDPISGHDNLYWYRRVMGKEIKFLLHFVKESKQDESGMPNNRFLAERTGGTYSTLKVQPAELEDSGVYFCASSQERARTDTQYFGPGTRLTVL.

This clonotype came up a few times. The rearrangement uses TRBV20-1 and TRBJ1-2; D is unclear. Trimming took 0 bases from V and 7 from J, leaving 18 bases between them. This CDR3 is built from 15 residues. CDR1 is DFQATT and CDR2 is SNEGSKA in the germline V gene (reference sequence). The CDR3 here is CSAREPLHLRAGYTF. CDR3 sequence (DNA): TGCAGTGCTAGAGAACCGCTCCACTTGAGGGCTGGCTACACCTTC.

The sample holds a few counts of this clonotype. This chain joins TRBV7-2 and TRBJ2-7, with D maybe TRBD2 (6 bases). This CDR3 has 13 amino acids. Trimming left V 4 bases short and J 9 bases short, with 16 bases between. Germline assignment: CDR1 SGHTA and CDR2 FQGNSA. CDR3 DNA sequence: TGTGCCAGCAGCTCCTCCCTACGAGCGGGGCAGTACTTC. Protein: CASSSSLRAGQYF.

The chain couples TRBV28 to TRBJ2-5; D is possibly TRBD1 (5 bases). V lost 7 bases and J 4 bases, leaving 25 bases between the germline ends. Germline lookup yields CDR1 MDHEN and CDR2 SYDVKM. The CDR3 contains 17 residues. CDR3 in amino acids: CASTPLGALLRGETQYF. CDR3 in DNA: TGTGCCAGCACCCCCCTAGGGGCCCTACTCCGCGGAGAGACCCAGTACTTC.

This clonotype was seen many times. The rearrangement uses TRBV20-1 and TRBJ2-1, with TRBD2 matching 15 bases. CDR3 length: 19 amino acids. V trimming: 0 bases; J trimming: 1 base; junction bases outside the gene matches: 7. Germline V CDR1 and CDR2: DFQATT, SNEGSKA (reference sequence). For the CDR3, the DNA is TGCAGTGCTAGAGAGAGGACTAGCGGGAGGGCCTTATCCTACAATGAGCAGTTCTTC. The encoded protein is CSARERTSGRALSYNEQFF.

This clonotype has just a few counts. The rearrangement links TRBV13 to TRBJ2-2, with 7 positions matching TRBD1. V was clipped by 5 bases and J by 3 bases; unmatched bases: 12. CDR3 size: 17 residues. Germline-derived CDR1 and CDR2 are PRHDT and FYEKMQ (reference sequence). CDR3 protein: CASSTTGWAEDTGELFF. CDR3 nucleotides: TGTGCCAGCAGCACGACAGGGTGGGCAGAAGACACCGGGGAGCTGTTTTTT.

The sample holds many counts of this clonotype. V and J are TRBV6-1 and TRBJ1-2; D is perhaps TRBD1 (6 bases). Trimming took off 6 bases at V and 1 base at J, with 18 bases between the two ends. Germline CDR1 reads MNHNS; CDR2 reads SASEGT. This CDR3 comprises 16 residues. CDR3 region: CASSLGGQPSNYGYTF. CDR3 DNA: TGTGCCAGCAGCCTCGGCGGACAGCCGAGTAACTATGGCTACACCTTC.

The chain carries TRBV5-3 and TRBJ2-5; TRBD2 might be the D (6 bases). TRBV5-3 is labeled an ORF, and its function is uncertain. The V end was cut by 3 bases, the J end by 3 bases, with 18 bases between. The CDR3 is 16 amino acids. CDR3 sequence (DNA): TGTGCCAGAAGCTCCGCGGGGAACAACGAAGAAGAGACCCAGTACTTC. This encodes CARSSAGNNEEETQYF.

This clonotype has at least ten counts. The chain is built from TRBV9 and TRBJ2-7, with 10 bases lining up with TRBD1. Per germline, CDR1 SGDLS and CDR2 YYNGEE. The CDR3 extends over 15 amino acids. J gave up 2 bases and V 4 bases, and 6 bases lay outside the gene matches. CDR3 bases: TGTGCCAGCAGCCCCTGGGGACAGGGGACCTACGAGCAGTACTTC. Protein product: CASSPWGQGTYEQYF. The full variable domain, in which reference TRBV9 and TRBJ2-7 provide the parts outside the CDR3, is DSGVTQTPKHLITATGQRVTLRCSPRSGDLSVYWYQQSLDQGLQFLIQYYNGEERAKGNILERFSAQQFPDLHSELNLSSLELGDSALYFCASSPWGQGTYEQYFGPGTRLTVT.

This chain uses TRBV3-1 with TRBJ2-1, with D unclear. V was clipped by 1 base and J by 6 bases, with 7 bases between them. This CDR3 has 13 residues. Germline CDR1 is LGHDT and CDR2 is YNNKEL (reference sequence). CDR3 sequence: CASSQGTFNEQFF. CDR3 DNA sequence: TGTGCCAGCAGCCAAGGGACCTTCAATGAGCAGTTCTTC.

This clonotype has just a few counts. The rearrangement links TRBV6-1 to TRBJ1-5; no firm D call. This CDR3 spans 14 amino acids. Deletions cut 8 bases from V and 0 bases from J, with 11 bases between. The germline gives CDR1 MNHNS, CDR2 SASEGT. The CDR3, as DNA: TGTGCCAGCCTACGAGGGAATAGCAATCAGCCCCAGCATTTT. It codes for CASLRGNSNQPQHF.